A selection of T cell receptor beta chains follows, all from one sample in a study of blood T cell repertoires in COVID-19. Method: immunoSEQ multiplex PCR; TCRdb's copy keeps in-frame clones and lacks some. The sample lists about 98,000 clones, about 85% occurring once. The sample consisted of peripheral blood. These receptors came from a man in his 70s with acute or convalescent COVID-19. CDR3s include the opening cysteine and the closing phenylalanine or tryptophan. D genes are given only for firm matches. Some rows have no size entry. The others give once, few or many, or a class for an expanded clone.

TRBJ2-7,TRBV6-5,13,TRBD1,once,TGTGCCAGCAGTAGCCGGGACAGCTACGAGCAGTACTTC,CASSSRDSYEQYF
TRBJ2-5,TRBV3-1/TRBV3-2,12,NA,NA,TGTGCCAGCAGCCAAGATCGAGAGACCCAGTACTTC,CASSQDRETQYF
TRBJ1-2,TRBV5-6,13,TRBD1,NA,TGTGCCAGCAGCTTGGGACAGGGGGCAGGCTACACCTTC,CASSLGQGAGYTF
TRBJ1-6,TRBV12-3/TRBV12-4,13,NA,NA,TGTGCCAGCAGCCCGACAGGAGCCAGCACCCTCCACTTT,CASSPTGASTLHF
TRBJ1-5,TRBV6-1,15,NA,NA,TGTGCCAGCAGTGACGGGGGTATCGTAGATCAGCCCCAGCATTTT,CASSDGGIVDQPQHF
TRBJ1-1,TRBV3-1/TRBV3-2,13,NA,NA,TGTGCCAGCAGCCAAGATTTGGCAACTGAAGCTTTCTTT,CASSQDLATEAFF
TRBJ2-2,TRBV11-1,14,NA,once,TGTGCCAGCAGCTTCGACAGCTACACCGGGGAGCTGTTTTTT,CASSFDSYTGELFF
TRBJ1-4,TRBV30,19,TRBD1,few,TGTGCCTGGAGTTCAACCGGGACAGGGATCATTGCAACTAATGAAAAACTGTTTTTT,CAWSSTGTGIIATNEKLFF
TRBJ2-2,TRBV3-1/TRBV3-2,15,NA,NA,TGTGCCAGCAGCTCTGCCTGGGCAAGCACCGGGGAGCTGTTTTTT,CASSSAWASTGELFF
TRBJ2-3,TRBV6-5,14,TRBD2,NA,TGTGCCAGCAGTCCCGCGGGGGGGCCAGGTACGCAGTATTTT,CASSPAGGPGTQYF
TRBJ2-1,TRBV5-1,15,NA,once,TGCGCCAGCACTTTCTCGGGGGTCTCCTACAATGAGCAGTTCTTC,CASTFSGVSYNEQFF
TRBJ1-1,TRBV7-9,17,TRBD1,NA,TGTGCCAGCAGCCGTCCAACAGGGGAGGTTTATGGCGCTGAAGCTTTCTTT,CASSRPTGEVYGAEAFF
TRBJ2-7,TRBV6-6,14,TRBD2,NA,TGTGCCAGCAGTTACGGGGGGGACTTGAGAGAGCAGTACTTC,CASSYGGDLREQYF
TRBJ1-2,TRBV5-6,14,NA,NA,TGTGCCAGCAGCTTGGTTGGGGGGAACTATGGCTACACCTTC,CASSLVGGNYGYTF
TRBJ2-7,TRBV10-3,17,NA,NA,TGTGCCATCAGTGGGCGGGGGCGACAGCCCTTCTCCTACGAGCAGTACTTC,CAISGRGRQPFSYEQYF
TRBJ2-7,TRBV5-1,16,TRBD1,NA,TGCGCCAGCAGCTTACCCGGGACAGGGGGATCCTACGAGCAGTACTTC,CASSLPGTGGSYEQYF
TRBJ2-5,TRBV4-1,17,NA,NA,TGCGCCAGCAGCCAAGAGACCAGTCACGGACTTGCGGAGACCCAGTACTTC,CASSQETSHGLAETQYF
TRBJ2-1,TRBV28,16,TRBD2,NA,TGTGCCAGCAGTTCCCCGGGACTAGCGGTTAACAATGAGCAGTTCTTC,CASSSPGLAVNNEQFF
TRBJ2-5,TRBV6-5,14,TRBD2,NA,TGTGCCAGCCGGACTAGCGGGGGGCAAGAGACCCAGTACTTC,CASRTSGGQETQYF
TRBJ1-1,TRBV5-1,16,TRBD1,NA,TGCGCCAGCAGCTTCGGCCCCGGGACAGGGAACACTGAAGCTTTCTTT,CASSFGPGTGNTEAFF
TRBJ2-7,TRBV28,14,NA,NA,TGTGCCAGCAGTTTCCCCGGGCGGGTTTACGAGCAGTACTTC,CASSFPGRVYEQYF
TRBJ2-7,TRBV21-1,14,NA,NA,TGTGCCAGCAGCAAAGGACGCGGCCCCTACGAGCAGTACTTC,CASSKGRGPYEQYF
TRBJ1-6,TRBV6-5,15,TRBD1,NA,TGTGCCAGCACCAACCCGGGACAGGGGAATTCACCCCTCCACTTT,CASTNPGQGNSPLHF
TRBJ1-1,TRBV30,13,TRBD1,NA,TGTGCCTGGAGCCGGGACAGGGCTGCTGAAGCTTTCTTT,CAWSRDRAAEAFF
TRBJ2-5,TRBV5-1,16,TRBD1,NA,TGCGCCAGCAGCTTTGGAATGGACAGGGGCGATCAGACCCAGTACTTC,CASSFGMDRGDQTQYF
TRBJ1-5,TRBV6-6,18,TRBD1,NA,TGTGCCAGCAGTCCGGGACAGGGATCACCTCGGAGCAATCAGCCCCAGCATTTT,CASSPGQGSPRSNQPQHF
TRBJ1-2,TRBV19,14,TRBD1,NA,TGTGCCAGTAGTACGACAGGGGCCAACTATGGCTACACCTTC,CASSTTGANYGYTF
TRBJ1-2,TRBV28,14,NA,NA,TGTGCCAGCAGTTTGTGGGCTACTAACTATGGCTACACCTTC,CASSLWATNYGYTF
TRBJ2-3,TRBV10-3,12,TRBD2,NA,TGTGCCATCAGCGCTAGCGGCGGAGGGCAGTATTTT,CAISASGGGQYF
TRBJ1-2,TRBV25-1,14,TRBD1,NA,TGTGCCAGCAGTGAACCCGGGACAGGGGAGGGCTACACCTTC,CASSEPGTGEGYTF
TRBJ1-3,TRBV7-2,14,NA,NA,TGTGCCAGCAGCATAAACCCAACAGGAAACACCATATATTTT,CASSINPTGNTIYF
TRBJ1-6,TRBV3-1/TRBV3-2,18,NA,NA,TGTGCCAGCAGCCAAGATTTCGGACACAGCTCCTATAATTCACCCCTCCACTTT,CASSQDFGHSSYNSPLHF
TRBJ2-3,TRBV6-4,14,TRBD2,NA,TGTGCCAGCAGCCTTCTAGCGGGCACAGATACGCAGTATTTT,CASSLLAGTDTQYF
TRBJ1-2,TRBV12-3/TRBV12-4,13,TRBD1,NA,TGTGCCAGCAGCCCCAGGGGGGTGCGTGGCTACACCTTC,CASSPRGVRGYTF
TRBJ1-1,TRBV6-5,14,TRBD1,medium-sized,TGTGCCAGCAGTACCGACAGGGAGAGAGGTGAAGCTTTCTTT,CASSTDRERGEAFF
TRBJ2-5,TRBV11-1,14,NA,NA,TGTGCCAGCAGCAAGAGGACAGACCAAGAGACCCAGTACTTC,CASSKRTDQETQYF
TRBJ2-7,TRBV3-1/TRBV3-2,15,NA,NA,TGTGCCAGCAGCCAAGAGGGGGGGCCTGCCTACGAGCAGTACTTC,CASSQEGGPAYEQYF
TRBJ1-2,TRBV19,15,TRBD1,NA,TGTGCCAGTAGTGGGTTAGTCAGGACAGGGAATGGCTACACCTTC,CASSGLVRTGNGYTF
TRBJ1-2,TRBV19,16,TRBD1,NA,TGTGCCAGTAGTATGGACCGACAGGGAGGAAACTATGGCTACACCTTC,CASSMDRQGGNYGYTF
TRBJ1-3,TRBV7-9,14,NA,few,TGTGCCAGCAGTTCTAAGAATTGGGGAAACACCATATATTTT,CASSSKNWGNTIYF
TRBJ1-2,TRBV11-2,13,NA,NA,TGTGCCAGCAGCTCAACTAAAGAGGGTGGCTACACCTTC,CASSSTKEGGYTF
TRBJ2-5,TRBV3-1/TRBV3-2,11,NA,NA,TGTGCCAGCAGACTCGAAGAGACCCAGTACTTC,CASRLEETQYF
TRBJ1-2,TRBV30,13,NA,NA,TGTGCCTGGGCGACAGGACCCAACTATGGCTACACCTTC,CAWATGPNYGYTF
TRBJ1-5,TRBV5-6,15,TRBD1,NA,TGTGCCAGCAGCTCTCGCGACAGGGTAAATCAGCCCCAGCATTTT,CASSSRDRVNQPQHF
TRBJ2-7,TRBV5-6,13,NA,NA,TGTGCCAGCAGCTCTAGCGTCTCCTACGAGCAGTACTTC,CASSSSVSYEQYF
TRBJ1-6,TRBV6-5,12,NA,NA,TGTGCCAGCAGGGGGAGCGATTCACCCCTCCACTTT,CASRGSDSPLHF
TRBJ1-6,TRBV27,16,TRBD1,NA,TGTGCCAGCAGTACCCGAAACAGGGGGCGAGGTTCACCCCTCCACTTT,CASSTRNRGRGSPLHF
TRBJ2-4,TRBV3-1/TRBV3-2,17,NA,NA,TGTGCCAGCAGCCAAGGCTGGGCGCGCCTAGCCAAAAACATTCAGTACTTC,CASSQGWARLAKNIQYF
TRBJ1-1,TRBV6-5,13,TRBD1,NA,TGTGCCAGCAGGGACAGGGGGAAGGCTGAAGCTTTCTTT,CASRDRGKAEAFF
TRBJ1-4,TRBV5-1,13,NA,NA,TGCGCCAGCAGCTTGGGGCGGGAAGGGGAACTGTTTTTT,CASSLGREGELFF